This T cell receptor (beta chain) was recorded in a study of PD-1 blockade in mismatch repair-deficient tumors (dated by TCRdb to 2017 to 2019). Regarding the complete study: Between late 2013 and late 2016, roughly 84 consecutive patients with about a dozen mismatch repair-deficient cancer types, all previously treated and progressing, were enrolled in the trial. Tumor-associated T cell clones were tracked in the peripheral blood of patients responding to PD-1 blockade by deep sequencing of TCR CDR3 regions.

Preparation of the library involved the immunoSEQ multiplex PCR assay. The study's processing was this. A clone was defined as neoantigen-specific if the clone expanded significantly to the relevant peptide but showed no significant expansion to any other peptide tested. TCRdb carries this immuneACCESS record with in-frame sequences only. Its versions omit some clonotypes, under half of them owing to an unresolved V gene in the studies checked, with the rest unexplained. V, J and clone size are taken as reported in that table, and D and trimming were inferred from the DNA itself. This sample has 7,000 to 9,000 clones in its table, and about 90% of those were observed once. Of the sample, approximately 12% is held by the ten largest clones. On the study overall, not on this receptor specifically: After pembrolizumab, tumor-resident clones, which were often undetectable in blood before treatment, expanded rapidly and then contracted, generally ahead of radiologic responses. Clonal expansion was elicited by three of seven peptides, and 142 unique blood TCRs were yielded, about seven of which were also found in tumor; all positive peptides were derived from frameshift mutations.

Note on this clone: Its antigen is not yet known. No qualities accompany the bases; no much larger clone lies one base away.

The CDR3 sequence holds 14 residues, the cysteine and phenylalanine included. Only the CDR3 region is kept as DNA, spanning 42 bases read in frame from base 1. V gives up 7 bases and J gives up 8 bases, and the segment between their germline ends measures 20 bases. Per the germline V gene, MDHEN is the CDR1 and SYDVKM is the CDR2. What the time point label conveys for this sample: 10-day in vitro stimulation with candidate neoantigen peptide 7. For each enrolled patient, mismatch repair deficiency was established using either polymerase chain reaction or immunohistochemistry. A few patients who responded to pembrolizumab therapy underwent TCR sequencing. Each of several ELISpot-reactive candidate neoantigen peptides was used in an approximately 10-day in vitro stimulation prior to TCR sequencing. A control culture with no peptide was handled in the same way and served as the baseline for calculating clone fold changes. The phase II trial prospectively tested pembrolizumab PD-1 blockade in advanced mismatch repair-deficient cancers regardless of tissue of origin.

The rearranged chain carries TRBV28 and TRBJ1-2; matching of 6 bases hints at TRBD1 as the D gene. Sequenced here: cells cultured in vitro, sampled from a patient treated with pembrolizumab. This receptor was identified in an adult with mismatch repair-deficient cancer. The CDR3 sequence is CASTLGLGGEGYTF. The sequenced DNA: TGTGCCAGCACCCTGGGGCTAGGGGGAGAGGGCTACACCTTC.